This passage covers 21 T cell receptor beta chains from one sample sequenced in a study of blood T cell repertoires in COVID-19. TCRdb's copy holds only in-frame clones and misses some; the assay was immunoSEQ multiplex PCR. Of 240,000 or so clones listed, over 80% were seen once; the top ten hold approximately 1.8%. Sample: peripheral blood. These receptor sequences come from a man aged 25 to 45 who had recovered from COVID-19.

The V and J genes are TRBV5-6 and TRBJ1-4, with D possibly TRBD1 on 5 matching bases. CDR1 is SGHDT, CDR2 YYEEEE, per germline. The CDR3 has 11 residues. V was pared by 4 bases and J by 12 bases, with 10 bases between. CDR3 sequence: CASSRQGELFF. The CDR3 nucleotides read TGTGCCAGCAGCCGTCAAGGGGAACTGTTTTTT.

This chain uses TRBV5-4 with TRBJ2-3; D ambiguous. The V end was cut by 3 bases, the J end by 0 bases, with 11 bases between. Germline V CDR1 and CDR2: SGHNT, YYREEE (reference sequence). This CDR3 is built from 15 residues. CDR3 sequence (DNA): TGTGCCAGCAGCTCTTCAAGTACTAGCACAGATACGCAGTATTTT. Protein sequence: CASSSSSTSTDTQYF.

The CDR3 nucleotides read TGCAGCGTTGTCTCCTTTAGCGGCTGGGGACTAGCGGGGGGCCTAGCCAAAAACATTCAGTACTTC. Protein: CSVVSFSGWGLAGGLAKNIQYF. The chain employs TRBV29-1 and TRBJ2-4, with 15 bases that match TRBD2. The V segment lost 4 bases and the J segment 0 bases; nucleotides outside the gene matches: 19. The germline V gene has CDR1 SQVTM and CDR2 ANQGSEA. This CDR3 region has 22 residues.

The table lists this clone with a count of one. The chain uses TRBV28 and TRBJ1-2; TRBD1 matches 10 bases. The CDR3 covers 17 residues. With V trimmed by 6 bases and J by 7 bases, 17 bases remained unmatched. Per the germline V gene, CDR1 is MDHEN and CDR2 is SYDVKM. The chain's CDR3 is CASSSRRPGDRGSGYTF. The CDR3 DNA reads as TGTGCCAGCAGCTCTAGGAGGCCTGGGGACAGGGGTAGTGGCTACACCTTC.

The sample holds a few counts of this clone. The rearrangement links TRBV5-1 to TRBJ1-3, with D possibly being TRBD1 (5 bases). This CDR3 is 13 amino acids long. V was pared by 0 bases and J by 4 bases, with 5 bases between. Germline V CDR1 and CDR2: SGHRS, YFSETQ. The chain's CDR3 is CASSLGQGNTIYF. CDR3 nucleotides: TGCGCCAGCAGCTTGGGACAGGGAAACACCATATATTTT. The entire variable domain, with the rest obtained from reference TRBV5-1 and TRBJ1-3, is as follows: KAGVTQTPRYLIKTRGQQVTLSCSPISGHRSVSWYQQTPGQGLQFLFEYFSETQRNKGNFPGRFSGRQFSNSRSEMNVSTLELGDSALYLCASSLGQGNTIYFGEGSWLTVV.

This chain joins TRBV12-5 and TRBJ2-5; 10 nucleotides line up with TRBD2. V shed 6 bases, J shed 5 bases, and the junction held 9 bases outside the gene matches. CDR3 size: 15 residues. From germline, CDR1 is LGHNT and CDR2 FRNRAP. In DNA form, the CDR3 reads TGTGCTAGTGGCCCCAGCGGGGGGGGTGTCGAGACCCAGTACTTC. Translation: CASGPSGGGVETQYF.

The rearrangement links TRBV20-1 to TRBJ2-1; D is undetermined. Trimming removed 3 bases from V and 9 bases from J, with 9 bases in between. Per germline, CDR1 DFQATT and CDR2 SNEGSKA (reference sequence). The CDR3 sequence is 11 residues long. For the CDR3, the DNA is TGCAGTGCTAGTAACGCGGCTGAGCAGTTCTTC. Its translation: CSASNAAEQFF.

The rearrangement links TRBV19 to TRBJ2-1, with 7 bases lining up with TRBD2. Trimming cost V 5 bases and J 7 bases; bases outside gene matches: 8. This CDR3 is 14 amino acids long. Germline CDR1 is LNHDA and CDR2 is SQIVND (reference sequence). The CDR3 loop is CASSRALGGNEQFF. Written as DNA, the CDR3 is TGTGCCAGTAGTCGGGCCCTGGGAGGGAATGAGCAGTTCTTC.

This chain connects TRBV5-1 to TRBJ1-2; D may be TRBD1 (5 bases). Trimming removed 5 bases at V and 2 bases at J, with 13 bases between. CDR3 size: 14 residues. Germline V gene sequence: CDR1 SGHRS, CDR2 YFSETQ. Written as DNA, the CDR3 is TGCGCCAGCAGTGAGGGAGGGGCCAACTATGGCTACACCTTC. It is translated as CASSEGGANYGYTF.

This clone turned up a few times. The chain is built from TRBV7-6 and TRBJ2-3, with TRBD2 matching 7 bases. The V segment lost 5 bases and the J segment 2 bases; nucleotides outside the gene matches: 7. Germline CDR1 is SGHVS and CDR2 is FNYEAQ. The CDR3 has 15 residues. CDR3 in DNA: TGTGCCAGCAGCCCCCAGGGACTACCCACAGATACGCAGTATTTT. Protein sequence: CASSPQGLPTDTQYF.

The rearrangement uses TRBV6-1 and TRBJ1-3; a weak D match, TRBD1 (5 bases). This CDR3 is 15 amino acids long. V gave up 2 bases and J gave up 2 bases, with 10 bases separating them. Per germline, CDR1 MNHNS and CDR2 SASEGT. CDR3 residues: CASSERRTTGNTIYF. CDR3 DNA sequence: TGTGCCAGCAGTGAACGAAGGACAACTGGAAACACCATATATTTT.

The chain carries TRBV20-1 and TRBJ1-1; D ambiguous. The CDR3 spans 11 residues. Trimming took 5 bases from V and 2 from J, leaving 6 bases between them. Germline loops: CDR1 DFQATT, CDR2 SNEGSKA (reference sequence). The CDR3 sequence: CSARKNTEAFF. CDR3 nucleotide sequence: TGCAGTGCTCGTAAAAACACTGAAGCTTTCTTT.

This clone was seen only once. The CDR3: CASSELAGAYNEQFF. The DNA of the CDR3 is TGTGCCAGCAGTGAGCTAGCGGGGGCCTACAATGAGCAGTTCTTC. The chain has TRBV2 and TRBJ2-1, with 10 bases fitting TRBD2. V dropped 3 bases and J dropped 2; count of bases not matched to a gene: 1. The CDR3 is 15 residues long. The germline V gene has CDR1 SNHLY and CDR2 FYNNEI.

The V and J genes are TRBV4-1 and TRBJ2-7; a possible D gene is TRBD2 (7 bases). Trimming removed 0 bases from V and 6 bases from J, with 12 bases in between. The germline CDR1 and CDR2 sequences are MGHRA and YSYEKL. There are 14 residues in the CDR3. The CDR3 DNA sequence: TGCGCCAGCAGCCAAGAGGGGGCGGGGGCCGAGCAGTACTTC. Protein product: CASSQEGAGAEQYF.

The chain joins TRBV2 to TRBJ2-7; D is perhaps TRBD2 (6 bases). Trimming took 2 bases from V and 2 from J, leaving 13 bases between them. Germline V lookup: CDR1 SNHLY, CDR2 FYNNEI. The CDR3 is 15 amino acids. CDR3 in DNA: TGTGCCAGCAGTGAATCGTGGACGGGAGCCTACGAGCAGTACTTC. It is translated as CASSESWTGAYEQYF.

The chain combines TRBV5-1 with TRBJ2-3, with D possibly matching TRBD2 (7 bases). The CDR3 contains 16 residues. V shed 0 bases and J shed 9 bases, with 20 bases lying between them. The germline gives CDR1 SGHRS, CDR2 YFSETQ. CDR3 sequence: CASSLAGGPTLGTQYF. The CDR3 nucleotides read TGCGCCAGCAGCTTGGCCGGGGGGCCGACCCTAGGGACGCAGTATTTT.

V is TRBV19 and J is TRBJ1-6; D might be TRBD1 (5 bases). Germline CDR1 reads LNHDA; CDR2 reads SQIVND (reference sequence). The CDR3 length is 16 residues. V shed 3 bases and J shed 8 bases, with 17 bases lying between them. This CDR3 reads CASSISKGSADSPLHF. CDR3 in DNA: TGTGCCAGTAGTATCTCCAAGGGGTCAGCAGATTCACCCCTCCACTTT.

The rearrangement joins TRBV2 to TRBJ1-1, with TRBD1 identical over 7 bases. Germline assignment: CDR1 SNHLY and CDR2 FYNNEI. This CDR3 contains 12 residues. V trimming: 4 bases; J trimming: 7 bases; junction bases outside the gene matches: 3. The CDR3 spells CASSGQGDEAFF. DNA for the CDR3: TGTGCCAGCAGTGGACAGGGCGATGAAGCTTTCTTT.

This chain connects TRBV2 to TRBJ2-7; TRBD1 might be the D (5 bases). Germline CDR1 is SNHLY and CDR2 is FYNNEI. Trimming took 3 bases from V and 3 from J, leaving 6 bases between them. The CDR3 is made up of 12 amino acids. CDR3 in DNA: TGTGCCAGCAGTGATGACAGCTACGAGCAGTACTTC. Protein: CASSDDSYEQYF. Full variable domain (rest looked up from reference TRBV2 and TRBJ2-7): EPEVTQTPSHQVTQMGQEVILRCVPISNHLYFYWYRQILGQKVEFLVSFYNNEISEKSEIFDDQFSVERPDGSNFTLKIRSTKLEDSAMYFCASSDDSYEQYFGPGTRLTVT.

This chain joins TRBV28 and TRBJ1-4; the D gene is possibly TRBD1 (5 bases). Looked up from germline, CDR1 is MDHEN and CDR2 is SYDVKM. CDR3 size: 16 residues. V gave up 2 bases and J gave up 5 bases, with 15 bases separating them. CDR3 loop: CASSLPIFGGNEKLFF. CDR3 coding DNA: TGTGCCAGCAGTTTACCCATATTCGGGGGGAATGAAAAACTGTTTTTT.

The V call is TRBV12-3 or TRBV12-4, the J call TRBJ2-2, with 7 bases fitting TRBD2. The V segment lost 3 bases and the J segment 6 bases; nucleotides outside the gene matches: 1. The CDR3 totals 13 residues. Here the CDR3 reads CASSLTSPGELFF. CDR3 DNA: TGTGCCAGCAGTTTGACTAGCCCCGGGGAGCTGTTTTTT.